Listed below are T cell receptor beta chains from one sample, sequenced in a study of shared clonotypes between healthy human individuals. Data came from immunoSEQ multiplex PCR; TCRdb stores just in-frame clones and leaves some out. The data show about 590,000 clones, around 95% seen once. Sequenced sample: naive CD8+ T cells sorted from blood. The source of these receptors is a woman in her 30s in good health. CDR3s include the opening cysteine and the closing phenylalanine or tryptophan. D genes are given only for firm matches. Size values are once, few and many counts, or a class for expanded clones, and some rows have none.

>TRBJ2-3|TRBD2|TRBV27|once
TGTGCCAGCAGTATCGGGACTAGCGGGAGGTATACGCAGTATTTT
CASSIGTSGRYTQYF
>TRBJ2-1|TRBD2|TRBV19|NA
TGTGCCAGTAGTATAGCGGGAGGGAGATACAATGAGCAGTTCTTC
CASSIAGGRYNEQFF
>TRBJ1-2|TRBD1|TRBV30|NA
TGTGCCTGGGCGACAGGGGACGGCTACACCTTC
CAWATGDGYTF
>TRBJ2-7|NA|TRBV27|NA
TGTGCCAGCAGTTTATCCGAGACCTACGAGCAGTACTTC
CASSLSETYEQYF
>TRBJ1-3|NA|TRBV19|NA
TGTGCCAGCACGTGGGATTTTCGCTCTGGAAACACCATATATTTT
CASTWDFRSGNTIYF
>TRBJ2-1|TRBD2|TRBV5-1|NA
TGCGCCAGCAGAAAGGAGACTAGCGGATACAATGAGCAGTTCTTC
CASRKETSGYNEQFF
>TRBJ2-3|NA|TRBV2|NA
TGTGCCAGCGTGGGGGCGCACTCAGATACGCAGTATTTT
CASVGAHSDTQYF
>TRBJ1-1|NA|TRBV27|NA
TGTGCCAGCAGCCTAGAAATGAACACTGAAGCTTTCTTT
CASSLEMNTEAFF
>TRBJ2-7|NA|TRBV21-1|NA
TGTGCCAGCAGCACCCGGGGGGCCACAGGGGCGCGGTTATGGCAGTACTTC
CASSTRGATGARLWQYF
>TRBJ2-1|TRBD1|TRBV7-2|NA
TGTGCCAGCGGGTGGGGACAGCCTAGCAATGAGCAGTTCTTC
CASGWGQPSNEQFF
>TRBJ1-3|NA|TRBV6-6|NA
TGTGCCAGCAGTTACTCTGCAGGGCGCAATCGCACCATATATTTT
CASSYSAGRNRTIYF
>TRBJ1-2|NA|TRBV9|NA
TGTGCCAGCAGCGTAGAGGGCAGGGCTCGAGGCTACACCTTC
CASSVEGRARGYTF
>TRBJ1-2|NA|TRBV7-9|NA
TGTGCCAGCAGCTTTGACGGGAACATCTATGGCTACACCTTC
CASSFDGNIYGYTF
>TRBJ1-1|NA|TRBV2|once
TGTGCCAGCAAAGCCCGCGACGGCACTGAAGCTTTCTTT
CASKARDGTEAFF
>TRBJ1-3|NA|TRBV29-1|NA
TGCAGCGTTTCGACAGGCTCTGGAAACACCATATATTTT
CSVSTGSGNTIYF
>TRBJ2-7|TRBD2|TRBV7-8|once
TGTGCCAGCAGCTATGGACTAGCGGGAGGGCCCTACGAGCAGTACTTC
CASSYGLAGGPYEQYF